These 29 T cell receptor beta chains share one sample of origin, sequenced in a study of CD8+ T cells in alopecia areata. The authors extracted RNA and reverse transcribed it into cDNA as the sequencing template. Only in-frame clones appear in the TCRdb table, and some are missing; sequencing was by immunoSEQ multiplex PCR. The record shows 90,000 to 130,000 clones for this sample, with no singletons present. The sequenced material came from lesional skin. These receptor sequences come from a C3H/HeJ mouse with alopecia areata. The strain's MHC type: H2-k.

As to this clone: The protein in this entry is translated from the DNA; at residue 13 it differs from the protein listed in TCRdb. Genes and germline come from the mouse. The observed sequence ends 3 residues before the CDR3 terminus, with the missing tail filled in from the germline J gene. The chain couples TRBV1 to TRBJ1-6; 11 bases match TRBD1. TRBJ1-6 is treated as an ORF (open reading frame) with a function not yet certain. The germline CDR1 and CDR2 sequences are NSQYPW and LRSPGD (reference sequence). V gave up 0 bases and J gave up 7 bases; unmatched junction bases: 2. The CDR3 sequence is 16 residues long. CDR3 DNA, as far as it was read: TGCACCTGCAGTGCAGATCGGACAGGGGGCAATTCGCCC. Translating it yields CTCSADRTGGNSP. The full CDR3 reads CTCSADRTGGNSPLYF.

This clone appeared many times. The germline and genes are mouse ones. The read terminates 4 residues before the CDR3 end, so the remaining end is supplied by the germline J gene. J is TRBJ1-2 and V is TRBV17, with D possibly TRBD1 on 6 matching bases. In germline, CDR1 is MNHDT, CDR2 YYDKIL. CDR3 length: 13 residues. Deletions cut 4 bases from V and 2 bases from J, with 8 bases between. The CDR3 bases that were read are TGTGCTAGCAGTAAGGGGGACAACTCC. It encodes CASSKGDNS. The CDR3 in its entirety is CASSKGDNSDYTF.

This clone has a handful of counts. All gene names here are mouse names. Read data end 4 residues before the CDR3 end; the end is taken from the germline J gene. The same CDR3 also results from other DNA sequences found in this sample. The chain links TRBV1 to TRBJ2-4; TRBD1 is a possible D gene (5 bases). V dropped 1 base and J dropped 0 bases, with 11 bases sitting between them. CDR3 size: 16 residues. Germline loops: CDR1 NSQYPW, CDR2 LRSPGD (reference sequence). Partial CDR3 DNA: TGCACCTGCAGTGCAGTCCAGGGAGGGAGTCAAAAC. This gives the protein CTCSAVQGGSQN. The full CDR3 protein reads CTCSAVQGGSQNTLYF.

Note on this clone: All gene names here are mouse names. The sequenced fragment ends 4 residues before the CDR3 boundary, so the rest is inferred from the germline J gene. The chain links TRBV13-3 to TRBJ2-7, with D tentatively TRBD1 (6 bases). The CDR3 loop spans 14 amino acids. CDR1 and CDR2 (germline): NNHDY, SYVADS. V gave up 4 bases and J gave up 3 bases, with 14 bases separating them. CDR3 DNA (partial): TGTGCCAGCAGTTCCGGGACACCGATCTAT. Protein product: CASSSGTPIY. The CDR3 as a whole reads CASSSGTPIYEQYF.

Regarding this clone: Gene names and germline refer to mouse. The CDR3 end falls 4 residues outside the read, so it is completed with the germline J gene. The gene calls are TRBV19 and TRBJ1-1; 8 nucleotides agree with TRBD1. V trimming: 5 bases; J trimming: 0 bases; junction bases outside the gene matches: 6. CDR1 is FNHDT and CDR2 is SITEND in the germline V gene (reference sequence). This CDR3 is built from 15 residues. CDR3 bases read: TGTGCCAGCAGCCCCCAGGGGGCCCCAAACACA. This gives the protein CASSPQGAPNT. The whole CDR3 protein reads CASSPQGAPNTEVFF.

This clone turned up a few times. Each gene name is a mouse one. The CDR3 end lies 4 residues beyond the end of the read and is filled in from the germline J gene. The chain is built from TRBV19 and TRBJ2-2, with 7 bases that match TRBD2. Germline V gene lookup returns CDR1 FNHDT and CDR2 SITEND (reference sequence). After removal of 7 bases from V and 2 bases from J, the junction contained 5 bases not matched to a gene. The CDR3 extends over 14 amino acids. The DNA read from the CDR3 is TGTGCCAGCGATGGCTGGGGGAACACCGGG. Protein: CASDGWGNTG. The full CDR3 protein reads CASDGWGNTGQLYF.

On this clone: The gene symbols are mouse symbols. Incomplete CDR3 DNA: TGTGCTAGCAGTCCTATTCCGGGACTAAACTATGCT. Its protein is CASSPIPGLNYA. The CDR3 in its entirety is CASSPIPGLNYAEQFF. This chain links TRBV17 with TRBJ2-1, with D tentatively TRBD2 (6 bases). Read data end 4 residues before the CDR3 end; the end is taken from the germline J gene. The germline V and J ends were trimmed by 5 bases and 1 base, with 15 bases remaining between them. From germline, CDR1 is MNHDT and CDR2 YYDKIL. This CDR3 contains 16 residues.

This clone has more than one count but fewer than ten. The DNA is omitted, as the CDR3 cannot be located on it reliably, and the CDR3 follows TCRdb's listing. All gene names here are mouse names. The chain recombines TRBV19 with TRBJ1-6; the table's D call of TRBD1 was not tested on the DNA. TRBJ1-6 is known as an ORF, though its function is uncertain. The length of the CDR3 is 10 amino acids, counting both ends. The germline gives CDR1 FNHDT, CDR2 SITEND (reference sequence). The CDR3 protein is CASIQGWLYF.

This clone turned up a few times. The germline and genes are mouse ones. The read ends 4 residues before the CDR3 terminus; that terminus is restored from the germline J gene. In the same sample, other DNA sequences code for this CDR3. This chain uses TRBV19 with TRBJ1-1; TRBD1 is a possible D gene (5 bases). From germline, CDR1 is FNHDT and CDR2 SITEND (reference sequence). This CDR3 spans 13 amino acids. Partial CDR3 DNA: TGTGCCAGCAGTATAGGGGGCGCGGGA. Translation gives CASSIGGAG. From start to end, the CDR3 is CASSIGGAGEVFF.

Concerning this clone itself: Mouse gene names and germline throughout. The read ends 4 residues before the CDR3 terminus; that terminus is restored from the germline J gene. The same CDR3 also results from other DNA sequences found in this sample. This chain links TRBV19 with TRBJ2-5; a possible D gene is TRBD1 (5 bases). The CDR3 length is 15 residues. Trimming left V 4 bases short and J 0 bases short, with 12 bases between. Germline V gene data show CDR1 as FNHDT and CDR2 as SITEND (reference sequence). The sequenced part of the CDR3 DNA is TGTGCCAGCAGTCCCCAGGGCCTTAACCAAGAC. Its translation: CASSPQGLNQD. The entire CDR3 is CASSPQGLNQDTQYF.

As to this clone: Gene names follow the mouse nomenclature. With the read ending 4 residues before the CDR3 end, the germline J gene is used to fill in that end. The chain is built from TRBV19 and TRBJ2-2; 7 nucleotides agree with TRBD1. The CDR3 loop spans 15 amino acids. Trimming removed 4 bases from V and 4 bases from J; junction bases left unmatched: 7. Germline V CDR1 and CDR2: FNHDT, SITEND (reference sequence). CDR3 residues: CASSSDRDGTGQLYF. The sequenced CDR3 bases are TGTGCCAGCAGTTCCGACAGGGACGGCACCGGG.

A few counts support this clone. TCRdb gives a protein that differs at residue 10 from what the DNA encodes, so the protein here is translated from the DNA. Any gene name here is a mouse gene name. The covered CDR3 bases are TGTGCCAGCGCGTCCTTTTCTGGAAATACG. Protein sequence: CASASFSGNT. The CDR3 as a whole reads CASASFSGNTLYF. This rearrangement joins TRBV13-2 to TRBJ1-3; D is unresolved. The read gets to within 3 residues of the CDR3 end, and the germline J gene fills in the rest. This CDR3 has 13 amino acids. Trimming removed 6 bases at V and 0 bases at J, with 7 bases between. The V gene's germline CDR1 is NNHNN and CDR2 SYGAGS (reference sequence).

On this clone: All gene names here are mouse names. The sequenced fragment ends 4 residues before the CDR3 boundary, so the rest is inferred from the germline J gene. The rearrangement joins TRBV13-3 to TRBJ1-4; possibly TRBD1 for D (6 bases). The CDR3 runs to 13 residues. Germline V CDR1 and CDR2: NNHDY, SYVADS. The DNA read from the CDR3 is TGTGCCAGCACCGGGGGGCGAGGCGAA. It encodes CASTGGRGE. The CDR3 as a whole reads CASTGGRGERLFF. Drawing the rest from reference TRBV13-3 and TRBJ1-4, the complete variable domain is EAAVTQSPRSKVAVTGGKVTLSCHQTNNHDYMYWYRQDTGHGLRLIHYSYVADSTEKGDIPDGYKASRPSQENFSLILELASLSQTAVYFCASTGGRGERLFFGHGTKLSVL.

In regard to this clone: All gene names here are mouse names. CDR3 residues: CASSDRDISNERLFF. The sequenced part of the CDR3 DNA is TGTGCCAGCAGTGACCGGGACATCTCCAACGAA. This chain links TRBV13-1 with TRBJ1-4, with D possibly TRBD1 on 6 matching bases. The read ends 4 residues early relative to the CDR3; the germline J gene fills the gap. The CDR3 is made up of 15 amino acids. Trimming removed 2 bases at V and 2 bases at J, with 10 bases between. Germline lookup yields CDR1 NSHNY and CDR2 SYGAGN.

This clone was found a few times. Mouse gene names apply. The sequence runs out 4 residues before the end of the CDR3; the remainder is reconstructed from the germline J gene. The chain is built from TRBV16 and TRBJ2-5; 10 bases are a match to TRBD1. This CDR3 is 16 amino acids long. Germline values: CDR1 SGHSA, CDR2 FRNQAP. The trim removed 2 bases at V and 1 base at J, leaving 3 bases unmatched. CDR3: CASSLPGQGYQDTQYF. The sequenced CDR3 bases are TGTGCAAGCAGCTTACCGGGACAGGGGTACCAAGAC.

A note on this clone: The protein in this entry is translated from the DNA; at residue 12 it differs from the protein listed in TCRdb. The gene names here belong to mouse. The read finishes 3 residues shy of the CDR3 end, and the germline J gene is used to complete it. J is TRBJ1-3 and V is TRBV13-3; TRBD1 aligns across 7 bases. Per the germline V gene, CDR1 is NNHDY and CDR2 is SYVADS. CDR3 size: 15 residues. The V and J ends lost 1 base and 3 bases, in that order; junction bases with no gene match: 4. Incomplete CDR3 DNA: TGTGCCAGCAGTGATCCAGGGGGAGATGGAAATACG. This gives the protein CASSDPGGDGNT. The CDR3 reads in full as CASSDPGGDGNTLYF. The full variable domain, its missing parts supplied by reference TRBV13-3 and TRBJ1-3, is EAAVTQSPRSKVAVTGGKVTLSCHQTNNHDYMYWYRQDTGHGLRLIHYSYVADSTEKGDIPDGYKASRPSQENFSLILELASLSQTAVYFCASSDPGGDGNTLYFGEGSRLIVV.

For this clone: Any gene name here is a mouse gene name. The CDR3 end lies 4 residues beyond the end of the read and is filled in from the germline J gene. V gene TRBV1 combines with J gene TRBJ2-7, with D maybe TRBD1 (6 bases). The CDR3 runs to 15 residues. Germline values: CDR1 NSQYPW, CDR2 LRSPGD (reference sequence). The V end was cut by 4 bases, the J end by 0 bases, with 13 bases between. The CDR3 loop is CTCSEGQRSSYEQYF. The CDR3 DNA, read in part, is TGCACCTGCAGTGAGGGACAAAGGAGCTCCTAT.

This clone was seen a handful of times. These gene names are mouse names. The read ends 4 residues before the CDR3 terminus; that terminus is restored from the germline J gene. The chain uses TRBV17 and TRBJ2-5, with 8 bases fitting TRBD2. CDR3 length equals 14 residues. Per the germline V gene, CDR1 is MNHDT and CDR2 is YYDKIL. The chain's CDR3 is CASTPLGGKDTQYF. The part of the CDR3 DNA that was read is TGTGCTAGCACCCCCCTGGGGGGAAAGGAC. Complete variable domain (other parts from reference TRBV17 and TRBJ2-5): DTTVKQNPRYKLARVGKPVNLICSQTMNHDTMYWYQKKPNQAPKLLLFYYDKILNREADTFEKFQSSRPNNSFCSLYIGSAGLEYSAMYLCASTPLGGKDTQYFGPGTRLLVL.

This clone was counted only a few times. Each gene name is a mouse one. The read ends 4 residues early relative to the CDR3; the germline J gene fills the gap. The V gene is TRBV13-2, the J gene TRBJ2-5, with 11 bases that match TRBD2. The CDR3 sequence is 17 residues long. The germline CDR1 and CDR2 sequences are NNHNN and SYGAGS (reference sequence). CDR3 bases read: TGTGCCAGCGGTGATGCCAAAAAGGGACTGGGGGAAGAC. It yields the protein CASGDAKKGLGED. The entire CDR3 sequence reads CASGDAKKGLGEDTQYF.

This clone was counted only a few times. The genes and germline here are from mouse. The sequenced fragment ends 4 residues before the CDR3 boundary, so the rest is inferred from the germline J gene. The chain is built from TRBV19 and TRBJ2-7; 8 bases are a match to TRBD2. Germline assignment: CDR1 FNHDT and CDR2 SITEND (reference sequence). The CDR3 covers 13 residues. CDR3 region: CASSFTGGYEQYF. CDR3 DNA (partial): TGTGCCAGCAGTTTCACTGGGGGATAT. Full variable domain (rest looked up from reference TRBV19 and TRBJ2-7): GGIITQTPKFLIGQEGQKLTLKCQQNFNHDTMYWYRQDSGKGLRLIYYSITENDLQKGDLSEGYDASREKKSSFSLTVTSAQKNEMAVFLCASSFTGGYEQYFGPGTRLTVL.

This clone was seen repeatedly, ten times or more. Mouse gene names and germline throughout. From the germline J gene comes the end of the CDR3, since the read stops 4 residues before it. The rearrangement joins TRBV13-3 to TRBJ2-1; D possibly corresponds to TRBD2 (6 bases). Germline-derived CDR1 and CDR2 are NNHDY and SYVADS. Between the trimmed V and J ends, which lost 0 bases and 6 bases, there was a span of 13 bases. The CDR3 is 15 amino acids. CDR3 amino acids: CASSDANWAFAEQFF. The sequenced CDR3 bases are TGTGCCAGCAGTGATGCAAACTGGGCGTTTGCT.

This clone was counted ten times or more. Mouse names are used for the genes. The CDR3 end lies 4 residues beyond the end of the read and is filled in from the germline J gene. The rearrangement joins TRBV13-3 to TRBJ1-2, with 9 positions matching TRBD1. Germline V gene lookup returns CDR1 NNHDY and CDR2 SYVADS. Trimming removed 5 bases from V and 0 bases from J; junction bases left unmatched: 5. The CDR3 has 15 amino acids. The part of the CDR3 DNA that was read is TGTGCCAGCAGGGCGGGACAGGGTACAAACTCC. Its translation is CASRAGQGTNS. The complete CDR3 protein is CASRAGQGTNSDYTF.

Regarding this clone: The translated DNA and TCRdb's protein are not identical at residue 11; the protein here was translated from the DNA. Gene names denote mouse genes. The missing CDR3 end, 3 residues past where the read stops, is filled in from the germline J gene. The rearrangement joins TRBV1 to TRBJ1-3, with 9 bases aligning to TRBD1. Germline loops: CDR1 NSQYPW, CDR2 LRSPGD (reference sequence). V lost 7 bases to trimming and J lost 4 bases; unmatched junction nucleotides: 5. This CDR3 comprises 14 residues. The DNA read from the CDR3 is TGCACCTGCAACCGGGACAGGGCAGGAAATACG. This encodes CTCNRDRAGNT. The entire CDR3 protein is CTCNRDRAGNTLYF. The complete variable domain, with remaining parts taken from reference TRBV1 and TRBJ1-3, reads VTLLEQNPRWRLVPRGQAVNLRCILKNSQYPWMSWYQQDLQKQLQWLFTLRSPGDKEVKSLPGADYLATRVTDTELRLQVANMSQGRTLYCTCNRDRAGNTLYFGEGSRLIVV.

Comments on this clone: Genes and germline are mouse. The read terminates 4 residues before the CDR3 end, so the remaining end is supplied by the germline J gene. This chain links TRBV13-3 with TRBJ2-5, with 9 bases matching TRBD2. Germline trimming cut 0 bases from V and 0 bases from J; bases unmatched to any gene: 8. The CDR3 totals 18 residues. CDR1 and CDR2 (germline): NNHDY, SYVADS. CDR3 bases read: TGTGCCAGCAGTGATGCATTGTGGACTGGGGCTAACCAAGAC. As protein: CASSDALWTGANQD. The complete CDR3 protein is CASSDALWTGANQDTQYF. The full variable domain, its missing parts supplied by reference TRBV13-3 and TRBJ2-5, is EAAVTQSPRSKVAVTGGKVTLSCHQTNNHDYMYWYRQDTGHGLRLIHYSYVADSTEKGDIPDGYKASRPSQENFSLILELASLSQTAVYFCASSDALWTGANQDTQYFGPGTRLLVL.

This clone has more than one count but fewer than ten. These gene names are mouse names. The read stops 4 residues short of the end of the CDR3; the missing end is completed from the germline J gene. V usage is TRBV1 and J usage is TRBJ1-2; D is unresolved. CDR1 and CDR2 (germline): NSQYPW, LRSPGD (reference sequence). The CDR3 has 14 amino acids. V shed 0 bases and J shed 2 bases, with 7 bases lying between them. CDR3 DNA (partial): TGCACCTGCAGTGCAGATGTACAGAACTCC. Translation: CTCSADVQNS. The full CDR3 protein is CTCSADVQNSDYTF.

Worth noting for this clone: Each gene name is a mouse one. The read falls 4 residues short of the CDR3 end, and the missing part is taken from the germline J gene. This specimen includes other DNA sequences encoding the same CDR3. The chain couples TRBV13-3 to TRBJ2-5; 8 bases are shared with TRBD2. The CDR3 covers 14 residues. Looked up from germline, CDR1 is NNHDY and CDR2 is SYVADS. The CDR3 spells CASSGLGGEDTQYF. The DNA read from the CDR3 is TGTGCCAGCAGTGGCCTGGGGGGAGAAGAC.

For this clone: These gene names are mouse names. The sequence runs out 4 residues before the end of the CDR3; the remainder is reconstructed from the germline J gene. V usage is TRBV1 and J usage is TRBJ2-5; TRBD2 aligns across 10 bases. The germline CDR1 and CDR2 sequences are NSQYPW and LRSPGD (reference sequence). The CDR3 sequence is 17 residues long. The part of the CDR3 DNA that was read is TGCACCTGCAGTGCAGATCTCGGCTGGGGGGGCGGGGAC. This translates into CTCSADLGWGGGD. The full CDR3 protein reads CTCSADLGWGGGDTQYF.

This clone was observed a few times. These gene names are mouse names. The CDR3 goes on 4 residues after the read ends, and that part is filled in from the germline J gene. The chain is built from TRBV1 and TRBJ2-3, with D perhaps matching TRBD1 (5 bases). Deletions cut 0 bases from V and 0 bases from J, with 7 bases between. The CDR3 sequence is 15 residues long. CDR1 NSQYPW and CDR2 LRSPGD come from the germline V gene (reference sequence). The CDR3 loop is CTCSADNRSAETLYF. The CDR3 bases that were read are TGCACCTGCAGTGCAGATAACAGGAGTGCAGAA.

This clone was seen a handful of times. Gene and germline names: mouse. The read terminates 4 residues before the CDR3 end, so the remaining end is supplied by the germline J gene. The rearrangement joins TRBV1 to TRBJ2-3; TRBD1 might be the D (6 bases). Looked up from germline, CDR1 is NSQYPW and CDR2 is LRSPGD (reference sequence). The CDR3 contains 15 residues. Trimming removed 2 bases from V and 3 bases from J, with 12 bases in between. The DNA read from the CDR3 is TGCACCTGCAGTGCACTCAAGCAGGGGGCAGAA. Translation gives CTCSALKQGAE. The CDR3, in full, reads CTCSALKQGAETLYF. Full variable domain (rest looked up from reference TRBV1 and TRBJ2-3): VTLLEQNPRWRLVPRGQAVNLRCILKNSQYPWMSWYQQDLQKQLQWLFTLRSPGDKEVKSLPGADYLATRVTDTELRLQVANMSQGRTLYCTCSALKQGAETLYFGSGTRLTVL.